The TCR beta chain described here comes from a study of T cell responses to AZD1222 COVID-19 vaccine. Overall study: Pooled samples include second doses given at about 4 or 12 weeks.

Study-wide results and caveats: Reportedly, nearly half of unique spike TCRs recognized epitopes outside B.1.351/B.1.1.7 mutations. With two AZD1222 doses given, Spike-specific TCR breadth and depth both rose. In all cases, repertoires were sampled only after the peak T cell response.

Repertoires were generated with immunoSEQ multiplex PCR, while TCRdb's copy carries only in-frame clones and drops some. The sample yields about 130,000 clones, 80% to 90% seen once. Concerning this clone itself: Its antigen is unknown.

Germline loops: CDR1 KGHDR, CDR2 SFDVKD. The CDR3 covers 16 residues. J gave up 4 bases and V 1 base, and 4 bases lay outside the gene matches. The source of this sequence is an adult in good health. Specimen: peripheral blood, collected on day 0 of AZD1222 vaccination. The chain has TRBV24-1 and TRBJ2-5, with 11 positions matching TRBD1. The CDR3 DNA reads as TGTGCCACCAGTGATTTTAGGACAGGGGGCGCAGAGACCCAGTACTTC. Its translation is CATSDFRTGGAETQYF.